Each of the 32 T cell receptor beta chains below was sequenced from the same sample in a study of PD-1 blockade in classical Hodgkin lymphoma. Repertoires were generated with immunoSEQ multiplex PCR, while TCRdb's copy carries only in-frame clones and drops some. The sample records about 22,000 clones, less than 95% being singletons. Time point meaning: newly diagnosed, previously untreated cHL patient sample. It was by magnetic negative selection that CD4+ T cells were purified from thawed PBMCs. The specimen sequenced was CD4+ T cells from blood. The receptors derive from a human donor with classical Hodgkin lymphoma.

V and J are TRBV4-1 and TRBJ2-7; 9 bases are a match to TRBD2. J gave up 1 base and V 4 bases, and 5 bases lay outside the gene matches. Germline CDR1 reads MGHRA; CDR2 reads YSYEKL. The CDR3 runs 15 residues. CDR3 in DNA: TGCGCCAGCAGCCGAGGCGGGGGGGAATCCTACGAGCAGTACTTC. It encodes CASSRGGGESYEQYF.

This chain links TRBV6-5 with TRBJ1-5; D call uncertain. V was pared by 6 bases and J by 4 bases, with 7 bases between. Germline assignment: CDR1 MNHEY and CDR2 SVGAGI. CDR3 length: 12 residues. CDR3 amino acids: CASSLPNQPQHF. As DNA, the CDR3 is TGTGCCAGCAGCCTCCCTAATCAGCCCCAGCATTTT.

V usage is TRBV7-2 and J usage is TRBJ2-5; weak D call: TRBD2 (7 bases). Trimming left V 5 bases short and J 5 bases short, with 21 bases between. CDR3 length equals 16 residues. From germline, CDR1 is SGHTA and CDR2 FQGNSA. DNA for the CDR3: TGTGCCAGCAGCCTAAGAGTAGGGGGGGCGGGTGAGACCCAGTACTTC. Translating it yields CASSLRVGGAGETQYF.

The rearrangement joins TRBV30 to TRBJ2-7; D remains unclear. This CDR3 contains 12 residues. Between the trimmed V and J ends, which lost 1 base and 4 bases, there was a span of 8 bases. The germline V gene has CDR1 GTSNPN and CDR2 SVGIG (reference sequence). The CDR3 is CAWSDREYEQYF. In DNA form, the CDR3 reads TGTGCCTGGAGTGACAGAGAGTACGAGCAGTACTTC.

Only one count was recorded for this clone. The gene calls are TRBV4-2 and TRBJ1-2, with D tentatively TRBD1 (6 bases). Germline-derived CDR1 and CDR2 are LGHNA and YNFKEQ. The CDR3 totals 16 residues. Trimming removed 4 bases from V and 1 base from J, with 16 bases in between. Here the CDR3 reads CASSLTGEGVNYGYTF. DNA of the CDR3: TGTGCCAGCAGCCTTACGGGAGAGGGGGTTAACTATGGCTACACCTTC.

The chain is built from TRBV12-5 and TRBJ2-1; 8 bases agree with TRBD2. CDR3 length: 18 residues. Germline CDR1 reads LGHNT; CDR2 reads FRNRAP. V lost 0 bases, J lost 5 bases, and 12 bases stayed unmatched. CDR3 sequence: CASGLVLVVGGEDNEQFF. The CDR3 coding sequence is TGTGCTAGTGGTTTGGTACTAGTTGTCGGGGGGGAGGACAATGAGCAGTTCTTC. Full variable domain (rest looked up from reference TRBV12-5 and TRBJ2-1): DARVTQTPRHKVTEMGQEVTMRCQPILGHNTVFWYRQTMMQGLELLAYFRNRAPLDDSGMPKDRFSAEMPDATLATLKIQPSEPRDSAVYFCASGLVLVVGGEDNEQFFGPGTRLTVL.

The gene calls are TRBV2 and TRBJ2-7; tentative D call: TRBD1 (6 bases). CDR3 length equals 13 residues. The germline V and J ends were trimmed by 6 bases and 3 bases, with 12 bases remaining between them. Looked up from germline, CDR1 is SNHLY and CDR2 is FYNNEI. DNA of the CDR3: TGTGCCAGCAGACAGGGTGTTGGCTACGAGCAGTACTTC. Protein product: CASRQGVGYEQYF.

CDR3 protein: CASSFGWGQGEGGANVLTF. The CDR3 bases are TGTGCCAGCAGCTTCGGATGGGGACAGGGGGAAGGGGGGGCCAACGTCCTGACTTTC. The rearrangement links TRBV5-8 to TRBJ2-6, with TRBD1 identical over 11 bases. The CDR3 consists of 19 residues. The germline gives CDR1 SGHTS, CDR2 YDEGEE. J gave up 4 bases and V 2 bases, and 11 bases lay outside the gene matches.

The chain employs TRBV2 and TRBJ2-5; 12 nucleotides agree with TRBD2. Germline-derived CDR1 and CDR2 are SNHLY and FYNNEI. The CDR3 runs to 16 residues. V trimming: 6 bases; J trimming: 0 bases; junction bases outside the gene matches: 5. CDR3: CASSLGTSGHQETQYF. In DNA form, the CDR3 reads TGTGCCAGCAGCCTTGGGACTAGCGGGCACCAAGAGACCCAGTACTTC. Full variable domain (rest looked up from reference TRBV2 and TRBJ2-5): EPEVTQTPSHQVTQMGQEVILRCVPISNHLYFYWYRQILGQKVEFLVSFYNNEISEKSEIFDDQFSVERPDGSNFTLKIRSTKLEDSAMYFCASSLGTSGHQETQYFGPGTRLLVL.

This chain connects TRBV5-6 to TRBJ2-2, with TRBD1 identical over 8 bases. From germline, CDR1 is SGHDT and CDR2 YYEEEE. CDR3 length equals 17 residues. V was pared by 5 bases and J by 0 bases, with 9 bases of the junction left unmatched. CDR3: CASRPDRAFANTGELFF. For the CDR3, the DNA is TGTGCCAGCAGACCGGACAGGGCGTTCGCGAACACCGGGGAGCTGTTTTTT.

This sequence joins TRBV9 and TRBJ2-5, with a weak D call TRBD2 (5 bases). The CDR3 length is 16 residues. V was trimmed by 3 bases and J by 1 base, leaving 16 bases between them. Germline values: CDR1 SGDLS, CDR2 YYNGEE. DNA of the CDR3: TGTGCCAGCAGCGGAGGGCGGATTGGGGTCCAAGAGACCCAGTACTTC. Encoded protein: CASSGGRIGVQETQYF.

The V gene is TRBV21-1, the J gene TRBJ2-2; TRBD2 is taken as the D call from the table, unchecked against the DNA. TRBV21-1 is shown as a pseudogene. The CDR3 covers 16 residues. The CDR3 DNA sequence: TGTGCCAGCAGCAAAGGGGAGGTAGGGGACTCCGGGGAGCTGTTTTTT. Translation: CASSKGEVGDSGELFF.

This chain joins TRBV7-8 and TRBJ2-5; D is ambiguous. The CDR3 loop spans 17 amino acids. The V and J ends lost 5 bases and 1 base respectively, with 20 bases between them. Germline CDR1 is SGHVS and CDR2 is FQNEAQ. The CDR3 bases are TGTGCCAGCAGCCCCTCCTTTTTACAGAAACCCCAAGAGACCCAGTACTTC. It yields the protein CASSPSFLQKPQETQYF.

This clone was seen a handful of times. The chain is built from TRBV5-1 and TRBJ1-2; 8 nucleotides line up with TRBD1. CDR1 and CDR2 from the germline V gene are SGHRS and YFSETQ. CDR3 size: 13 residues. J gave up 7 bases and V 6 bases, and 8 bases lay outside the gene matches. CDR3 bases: TGCGCCAGCACTAGGACAGGGAATGGTGGCTACACCTTC. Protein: CASTRTGNGGYTF. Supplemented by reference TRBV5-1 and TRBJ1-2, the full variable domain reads KAGVTQTPRYLIKTRGQQVTLSCSPISGHRSVSWYQQTPGQGLQFLFEYFSETQRNKGNFPGRFSGRQFSNSRSEMNVSTLELGDSALYLCASTRTGNGGYTFGSGTRLTVV.

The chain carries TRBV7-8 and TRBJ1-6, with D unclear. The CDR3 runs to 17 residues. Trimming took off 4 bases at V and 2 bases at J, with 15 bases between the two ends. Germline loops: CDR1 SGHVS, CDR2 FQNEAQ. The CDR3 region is CASSSAPVVTYNSPLHF. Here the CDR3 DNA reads TGTGCCAGCAGCTCCGCCCCAGTTGTGACCTATAATTCACCCCTCCACTTT.

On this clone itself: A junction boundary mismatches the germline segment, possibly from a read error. CDR3 nucleotide sequence: TGCGCCAGCAGCCAAGTCCTAGCGGGGGGGCAGAATGAGCAGTTCTTC. Protein sequence: CASSQVLAGGQNEQFF. V is TRBV5-4 and J is TRBJ2-1; 12 bases align to TRBD2. Per the germline V gene, CDR1 is SGHNT and CDR2 is YYREEE (reference sequence). The CDR3 is 16 residues long.

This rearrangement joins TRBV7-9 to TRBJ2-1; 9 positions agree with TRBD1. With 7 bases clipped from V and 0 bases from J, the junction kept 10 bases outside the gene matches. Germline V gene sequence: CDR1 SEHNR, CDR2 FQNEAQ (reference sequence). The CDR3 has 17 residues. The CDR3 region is CASTETGGRSSYNEQFF. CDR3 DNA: TGTGCCAGCACCGAAACAGGGGGCCGGAGCTCCTACAATGAGCAGTTCTTC.

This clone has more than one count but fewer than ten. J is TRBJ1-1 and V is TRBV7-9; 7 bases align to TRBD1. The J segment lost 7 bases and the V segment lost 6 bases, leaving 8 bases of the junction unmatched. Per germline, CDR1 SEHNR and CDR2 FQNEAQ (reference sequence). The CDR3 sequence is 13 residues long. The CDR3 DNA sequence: TGTGCCAGCAGTTTCGACAGGGCCGGTGAAGCTTTCTTT. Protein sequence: CASSFDRAGEAFF.

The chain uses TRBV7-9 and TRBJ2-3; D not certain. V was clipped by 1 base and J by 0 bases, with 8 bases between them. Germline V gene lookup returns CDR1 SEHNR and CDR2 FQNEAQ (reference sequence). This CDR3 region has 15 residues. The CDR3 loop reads CASSLVAASTDTQYF. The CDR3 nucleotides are TGTGCCAGCAGCTTAGTCGCAGCTAGCACAGATACGCAGTATTTT.

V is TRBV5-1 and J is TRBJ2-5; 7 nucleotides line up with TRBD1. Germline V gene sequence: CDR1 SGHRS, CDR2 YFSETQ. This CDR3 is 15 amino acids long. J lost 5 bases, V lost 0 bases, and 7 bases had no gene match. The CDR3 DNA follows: TGCGCCAGCAGCTTGGATTCAGGGGGTTGGGAGACCCAGTACTTC. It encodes CASSLDSGGWETQYF. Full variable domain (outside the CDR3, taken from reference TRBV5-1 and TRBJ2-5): KAGVTQTPRYLIKTRGQQVTLSCSPISGHRSVSWYQQTPGQGLQFLFEYFSETQRNKGNFPGRFSGRQFSNSRSEMNVSTLELGDSALYLCASSLDSGGWETQYFGPGTRLLVL.

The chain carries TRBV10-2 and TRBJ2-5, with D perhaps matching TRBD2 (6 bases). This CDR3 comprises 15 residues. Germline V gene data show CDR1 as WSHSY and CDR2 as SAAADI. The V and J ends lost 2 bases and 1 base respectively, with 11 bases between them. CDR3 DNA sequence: TGCGCCAGCAGTGAGCCCGGGAGCGGCCAAGAGACCCAGTACTTC. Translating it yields CASSEPGSGQETQYF.

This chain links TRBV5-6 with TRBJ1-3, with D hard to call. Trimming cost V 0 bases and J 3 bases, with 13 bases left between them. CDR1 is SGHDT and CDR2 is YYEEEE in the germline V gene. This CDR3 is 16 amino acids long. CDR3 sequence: CASSLGPLDYGNTIYF. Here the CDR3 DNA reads TGTGCCAGCAGCTTGGGACCGCTTGATTATGGAAACACCATATATTTT.

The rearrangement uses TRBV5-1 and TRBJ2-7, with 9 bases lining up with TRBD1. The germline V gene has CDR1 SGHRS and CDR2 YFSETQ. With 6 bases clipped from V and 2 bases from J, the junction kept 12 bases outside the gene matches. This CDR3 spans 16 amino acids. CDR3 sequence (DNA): TGCGCCAGCAACAAACCCCCCGGGACAGGGCCCTACGAGCAGTACTTC. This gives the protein CASNKPPGTGPYEQYF. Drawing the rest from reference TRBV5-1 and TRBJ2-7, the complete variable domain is KAGVTQTPRYLIKTRGQQVTLSCSPISGHRSVSWYQQTPGQGLQFLFEYFSETQRNKGNFPGRFSGRQFSNSRSEMNVSTLELGDSALYLCASNKPPGTGPYEQYFGPGTRLTVT.

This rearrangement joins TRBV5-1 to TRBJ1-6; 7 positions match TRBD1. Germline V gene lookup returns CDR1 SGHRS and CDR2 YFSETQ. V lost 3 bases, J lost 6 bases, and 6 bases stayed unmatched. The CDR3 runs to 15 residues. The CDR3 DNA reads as TGCGCCAGCAGCTATGCGACAGGGACTAATTCACCCCTCCACTTT. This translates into CASSYATGTNSPLHF.

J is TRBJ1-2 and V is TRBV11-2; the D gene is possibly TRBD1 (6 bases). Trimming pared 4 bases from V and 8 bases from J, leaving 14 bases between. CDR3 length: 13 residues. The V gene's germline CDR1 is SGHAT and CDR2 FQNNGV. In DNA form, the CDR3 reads TGTGCCAGCAGCTCCCTACAGGGTTTGGGCTACACCTTC. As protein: CASSSLQGLGYTF.

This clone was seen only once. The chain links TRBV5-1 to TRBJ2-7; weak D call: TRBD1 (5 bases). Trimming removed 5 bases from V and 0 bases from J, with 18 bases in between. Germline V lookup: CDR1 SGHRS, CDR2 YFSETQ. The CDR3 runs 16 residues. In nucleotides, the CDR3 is TGCGCCAGCAGTCAGAATGGGGCCCATATCTCCTACGAGCAGTACTTC. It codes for CASSQNGAHISYEQYF.

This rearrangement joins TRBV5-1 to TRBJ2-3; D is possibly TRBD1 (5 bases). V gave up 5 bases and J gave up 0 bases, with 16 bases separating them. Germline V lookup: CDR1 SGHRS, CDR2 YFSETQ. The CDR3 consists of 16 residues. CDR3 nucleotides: TGCGCCAGCAGTCCTTTGCTGCGACAGAGCACAGATACGCAGTATTTT. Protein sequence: CASSPLLRQSTDTQYF.

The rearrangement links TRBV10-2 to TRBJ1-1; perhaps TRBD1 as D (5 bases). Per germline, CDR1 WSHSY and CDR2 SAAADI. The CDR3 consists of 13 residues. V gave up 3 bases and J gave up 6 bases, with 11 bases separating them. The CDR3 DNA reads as TGCGCCAGCAGTGACGGGGGAAGGGCTGAAGCTTTCTTT. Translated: CASSDGGRAEAFF.

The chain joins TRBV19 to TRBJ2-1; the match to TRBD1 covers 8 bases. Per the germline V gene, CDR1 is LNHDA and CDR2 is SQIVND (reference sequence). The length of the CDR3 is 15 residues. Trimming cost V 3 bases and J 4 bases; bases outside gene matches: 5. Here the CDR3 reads CASSMDREGYNEQFF. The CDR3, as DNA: TGTGCCAGTAGTATGGACAGGGAAGGTTACAATGAGCAGTTCTTC.

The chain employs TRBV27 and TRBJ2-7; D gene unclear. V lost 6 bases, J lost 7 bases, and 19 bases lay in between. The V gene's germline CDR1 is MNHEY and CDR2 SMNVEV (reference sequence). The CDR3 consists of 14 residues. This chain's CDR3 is CASRVGRHLREQYF. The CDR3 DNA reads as TGTGCCAGCAGGGTAGGGCGCCATCTACGAGAGCAGTACTTC.

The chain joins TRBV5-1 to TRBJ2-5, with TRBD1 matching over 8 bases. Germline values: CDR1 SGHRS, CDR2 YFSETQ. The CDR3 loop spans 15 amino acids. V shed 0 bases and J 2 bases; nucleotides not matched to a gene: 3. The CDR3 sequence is CASSLATGVQETQYF. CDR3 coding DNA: TGCGCCAGCAGCTTGGCGACAGGGGTTCAAGAGACCCAGTACTTC.

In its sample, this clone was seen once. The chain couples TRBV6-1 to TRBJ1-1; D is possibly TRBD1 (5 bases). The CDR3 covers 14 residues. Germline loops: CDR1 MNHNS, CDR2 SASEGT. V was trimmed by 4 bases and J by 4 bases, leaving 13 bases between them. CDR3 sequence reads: CASSVGTWVTEAFF. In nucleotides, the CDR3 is TGTGCCAGCAGTGTCGGGACGTGGGTCACTGAAGCTTTCTTT.